The clone carrying this TCR beta chain was counted between two and nine times. This CDR3 has 14 residues. The ends were cut back, 4 bases at V and 3 bases at J, with 10 bases in the middle. Per germline, CDR1 LGHDT and CDR2 YNNKEL (reference sequence). This specimen belongs to a study of control samples from healthy donors and cancer patients. Clones were read by immunoSEQ multiplex PCR, and TCRdb kept only the in-frame ones, dropping some. The sample includes about 160,000 clones, approximately 92% of them seen just once. The chain recombines TRBV3-1 (or the pseudogene TRBV3-2) with TRBJ1-3; D is unresolved. Sequenced: blood. This clonotype was obtained from a woman in her sixties in good health. CDR3 amino acids: CASSPMGFGNTIYF. The CDR3 DNA follows: TGTGCCAGCAGCCCGATGGGTTTTGGAAACACCATATATTTT.